These 7 T cell receptor beta chains originate from one sample sequenced in a study of response to subunit inactivated influenza vaccine. A single record per CDR3 protein comes from TCRdb applying MiXCR to the RT-PCR reads. The top ten hold about a tenth of the sample, which has about 300,000 distinct CDR3 sequences, 20% to 25% seen once. The sequenced sample was PBMCs from blood, obtained about 20 months after vaccination. The source is a man between 50 and 69 years old who received an inactivated influenza vaccine.

V is TRBV5-1 and J is TRBJ2-2; D may correspond to TRBD1 or TRBD2 (5 bases each). V lost 1 base and J 4 bases, leaving 20 bases between the germline ends. The CDR3 is 18 residues long. CDR1 is SGHRS, CDR2 YFSETQ, per germline. The DNA for the CDR3 is TGCGCCAGCAGCTTGTTCCCGGGGACGTCCTGGACCACCGGGGAGCTGTTTTTT. Translated, it gives CASSLFPGTSWTTGELFF.

This clonotype was detected only a few times. This sequence joins TRBV6-1 and TRBJ2-3; TRBD2 matches 10 bases. CDR3 length equals 14 residues. Trimming removed 6 bases from V and 6 bases from J; junction bases left unmatched: 6. CDR1 is MNHNS, CDR2 SASEGT, per germline. The CDR3 DNA is TGTGCCAGCAGCAGAGAACTAGCGGGGGATACGCAGTATTTT. Its translation is CASSRELAGDTQYF.

CDR3 nucleotide sequence: TGTGCCAGCGAGGGGGCAAACAATCAGCCCCAGCATTTT. This gives the protein CASEGANNQPQHF. V gene TRBV7-2 combines with J gene TRBJ1-5; 7 positions match TRBD1. The germline gives CDR1 SGHTA, CDR2 FQGNSA. There are 13 residues in the CDR3. With V trimmed by 8 bases and J by 3 bases, 4 bases remained unmatched.

This clonotype was counted ten times or more. V and J are TRBV12-3 or TRBV12-4 and TRBJ1-1; no clear D gene. Trimming left V 3 bases short and J 4 bases short, with 6 bases between. The CDR3 spans 12 residues. The CDR3 sequence is CASSLYLTEAFF. The CDR3 coding sequence is TGTGCCAGCAGTTTGTACCTCACTGAAGCTTTCTTT.

There are a few counts of this clonotype. The V and J genes are TRBV12-3 or TRBV12-4 and TRBJ1-2; no reliable D call. CDR3 size: 12 residues. The V and J ends lost 6 bases and 2 bases respectively, with 7 bases between them. The chain's CDR3 is CASRFSNYGYTF. For the CDR3, the DNA is TGTGCCAGCAGATTTTCAAACTATGGCTACACCTTC.

The rearrangement uses TRBV3-1 and TRBJ2-6; 7 positions match TRBD2. The ends lost 3 bases at V and 3 bases at J; junction bases unmatched: 2. The CDR3 has 15 amino acids. CDR1 and CDR2 (germline): LGHDT, YNNKEL (reference sequence). The CDR3 region is CASSQGRGGANVLTF. The CDR3 nucleotides read TGTGCCAGCAGCCAGGGGAGGGGTGGGGCCAACGTCCTGACTTTC. Based on the CDR3 plus reference TRBV3-1 and TRBJ2-6, the full variable domain is DTAVSQTPKYLVTQMGNDKSIKCEQNLGHDTMYWYKQDSKKFLKIMFSYNNKELIINETVPNRFSPKSPDKAHLNLHINSLELGDSAVYFCASSQGRGGANVLTFGAGSRLTVL.

This rearrangement joins TRBV5-5 to TRBJ1-1, with a possible D match to TRBD1 (6 bases). The CDR3 consists of 15 residues. In germline, CDR1 is SGHKS, CDR2 YYEKEE (reference sequence). Between the trimmed V and J ends, which lost 2 bases and 5 bases, there was a span of 16 bases. The CDR3 coding sequence is TGTGCCAGCAGCTTTTCGGGAGGGGGAGGGACTGAAGCTTTCTTT. Translation: CASSFSGGGGTEAFF.